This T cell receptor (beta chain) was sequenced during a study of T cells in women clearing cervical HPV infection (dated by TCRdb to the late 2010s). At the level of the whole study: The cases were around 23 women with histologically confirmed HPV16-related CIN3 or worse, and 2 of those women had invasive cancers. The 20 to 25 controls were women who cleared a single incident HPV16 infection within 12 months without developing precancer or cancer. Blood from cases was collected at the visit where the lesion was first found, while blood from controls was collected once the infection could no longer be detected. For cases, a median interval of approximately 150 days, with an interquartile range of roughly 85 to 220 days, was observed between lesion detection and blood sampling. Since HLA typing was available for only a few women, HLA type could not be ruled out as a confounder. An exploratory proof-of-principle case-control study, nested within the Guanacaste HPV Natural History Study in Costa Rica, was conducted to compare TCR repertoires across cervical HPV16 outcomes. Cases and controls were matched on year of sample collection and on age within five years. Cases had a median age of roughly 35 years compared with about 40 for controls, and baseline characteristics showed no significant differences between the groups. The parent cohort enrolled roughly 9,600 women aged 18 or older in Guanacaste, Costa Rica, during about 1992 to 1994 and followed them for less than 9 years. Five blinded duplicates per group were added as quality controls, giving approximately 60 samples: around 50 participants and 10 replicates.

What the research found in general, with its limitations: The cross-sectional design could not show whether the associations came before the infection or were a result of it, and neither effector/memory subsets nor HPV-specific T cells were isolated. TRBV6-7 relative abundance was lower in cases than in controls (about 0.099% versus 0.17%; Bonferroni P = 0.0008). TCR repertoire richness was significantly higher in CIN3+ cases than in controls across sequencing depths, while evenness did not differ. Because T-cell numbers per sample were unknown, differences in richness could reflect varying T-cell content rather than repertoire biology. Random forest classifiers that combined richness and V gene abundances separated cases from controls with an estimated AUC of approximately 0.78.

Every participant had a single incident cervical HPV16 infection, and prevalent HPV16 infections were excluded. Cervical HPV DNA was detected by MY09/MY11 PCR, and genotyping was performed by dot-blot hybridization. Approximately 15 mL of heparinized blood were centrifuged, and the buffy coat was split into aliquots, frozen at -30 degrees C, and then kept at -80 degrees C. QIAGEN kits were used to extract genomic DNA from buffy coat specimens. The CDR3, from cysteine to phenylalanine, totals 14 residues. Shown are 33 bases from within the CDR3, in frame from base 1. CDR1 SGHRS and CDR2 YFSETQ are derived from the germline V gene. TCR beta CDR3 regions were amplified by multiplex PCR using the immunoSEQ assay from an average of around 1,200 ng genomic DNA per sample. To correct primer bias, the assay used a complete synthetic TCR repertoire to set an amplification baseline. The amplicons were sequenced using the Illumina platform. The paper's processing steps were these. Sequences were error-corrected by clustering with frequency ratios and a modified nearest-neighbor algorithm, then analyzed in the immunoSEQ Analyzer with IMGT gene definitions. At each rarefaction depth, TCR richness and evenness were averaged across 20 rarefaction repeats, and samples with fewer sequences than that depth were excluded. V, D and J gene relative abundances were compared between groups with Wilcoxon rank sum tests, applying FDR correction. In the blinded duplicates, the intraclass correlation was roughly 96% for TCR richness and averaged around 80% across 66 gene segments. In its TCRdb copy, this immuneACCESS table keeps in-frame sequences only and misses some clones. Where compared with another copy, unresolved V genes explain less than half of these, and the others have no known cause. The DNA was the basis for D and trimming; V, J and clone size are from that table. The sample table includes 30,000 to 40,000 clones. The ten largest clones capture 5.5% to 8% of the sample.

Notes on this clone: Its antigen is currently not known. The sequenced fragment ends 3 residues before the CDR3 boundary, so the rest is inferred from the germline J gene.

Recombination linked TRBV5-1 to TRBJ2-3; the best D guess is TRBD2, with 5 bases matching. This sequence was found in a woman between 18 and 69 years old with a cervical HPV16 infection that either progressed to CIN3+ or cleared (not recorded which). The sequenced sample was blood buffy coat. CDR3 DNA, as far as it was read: TGCGCCAGCAGCTTGGCTCCCCTAGCAGGCACG. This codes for CASSLAPLAGT. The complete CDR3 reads CASSLAPLAGTQYF.